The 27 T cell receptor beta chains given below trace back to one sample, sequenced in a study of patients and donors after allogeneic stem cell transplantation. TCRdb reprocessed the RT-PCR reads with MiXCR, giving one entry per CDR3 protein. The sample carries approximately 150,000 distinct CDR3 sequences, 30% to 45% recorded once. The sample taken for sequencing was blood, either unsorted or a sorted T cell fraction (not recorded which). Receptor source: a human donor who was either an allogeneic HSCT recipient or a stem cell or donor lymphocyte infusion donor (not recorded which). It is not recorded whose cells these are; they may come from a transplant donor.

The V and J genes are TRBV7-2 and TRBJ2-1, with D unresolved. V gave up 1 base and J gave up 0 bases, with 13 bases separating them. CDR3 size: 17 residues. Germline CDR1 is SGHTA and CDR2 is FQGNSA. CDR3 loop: CASSLEVAVASYNEQFF. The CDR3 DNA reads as TGTGCCAGCAGCTTAGAAGTGGCAGTGGCCTCCTACAATGAGCAGTTCTTC.

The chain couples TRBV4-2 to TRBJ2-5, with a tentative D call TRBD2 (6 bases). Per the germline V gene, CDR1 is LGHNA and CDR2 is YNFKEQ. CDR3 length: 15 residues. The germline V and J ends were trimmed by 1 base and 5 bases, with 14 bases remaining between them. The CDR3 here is CASSQAEGPGETQYF. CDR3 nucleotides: TGTGCCAGCAGCCAAGCGGAGGGGCCGGGCGAGACCCAGTACTTC.

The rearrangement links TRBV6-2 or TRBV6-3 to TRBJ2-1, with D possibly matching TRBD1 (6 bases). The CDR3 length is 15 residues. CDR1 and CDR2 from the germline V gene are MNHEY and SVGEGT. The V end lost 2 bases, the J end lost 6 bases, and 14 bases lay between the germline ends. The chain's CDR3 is CASSYTGQPTNEQFF. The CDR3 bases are TGTGCCAGCAGTTACACCGGACAGCCTACCAATGAGCAGTTCTTC.

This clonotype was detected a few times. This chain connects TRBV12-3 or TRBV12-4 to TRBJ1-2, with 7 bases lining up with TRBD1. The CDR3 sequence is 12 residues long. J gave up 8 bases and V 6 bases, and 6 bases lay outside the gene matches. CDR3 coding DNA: TGTGCCAGCAGCGACAGGGAGCAGGGCTACACCTTC. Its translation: CASSDREQGYTF.

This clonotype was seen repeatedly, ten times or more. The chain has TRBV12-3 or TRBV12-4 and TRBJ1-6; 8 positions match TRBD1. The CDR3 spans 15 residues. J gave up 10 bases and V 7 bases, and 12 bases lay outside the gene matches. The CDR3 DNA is TGTGCCAGCATCAGACTTAACAGGGGGTGGTCACCCCTCCACTTT. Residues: CASIRLNRGWSPLHF.

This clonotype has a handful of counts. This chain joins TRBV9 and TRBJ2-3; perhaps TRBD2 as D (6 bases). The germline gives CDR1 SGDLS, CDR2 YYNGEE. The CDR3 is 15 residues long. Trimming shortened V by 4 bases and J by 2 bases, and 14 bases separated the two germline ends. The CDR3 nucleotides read TGTGCCAGCAGCCCCCGGGACTTCTCCACAGATACGCAGTATTTT. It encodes CASSPRDFSTDTQYF.

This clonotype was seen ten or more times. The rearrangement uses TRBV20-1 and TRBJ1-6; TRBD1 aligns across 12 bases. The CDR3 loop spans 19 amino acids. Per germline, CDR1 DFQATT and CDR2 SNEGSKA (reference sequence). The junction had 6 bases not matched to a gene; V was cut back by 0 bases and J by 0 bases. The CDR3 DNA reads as TGCAGTGCTAGAGAGGGGACAGGGGGCCTAAGCTCCTATAATTCACCCCTCCACTTT. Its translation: CSAREGTGGLSSYNSPLHF.

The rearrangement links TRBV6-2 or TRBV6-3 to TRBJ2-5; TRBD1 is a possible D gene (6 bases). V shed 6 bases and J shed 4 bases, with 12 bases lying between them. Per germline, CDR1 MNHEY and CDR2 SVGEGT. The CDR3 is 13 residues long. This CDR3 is CASRKTGGETQYF. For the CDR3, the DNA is TGTGCCAGCAGAAAGACAGGAGGAGAGACCCAGTACTTC.

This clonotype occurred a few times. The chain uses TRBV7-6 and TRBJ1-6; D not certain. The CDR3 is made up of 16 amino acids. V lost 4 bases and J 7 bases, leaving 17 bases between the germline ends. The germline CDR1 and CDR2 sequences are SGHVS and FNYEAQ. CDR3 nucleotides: TGTGCCAGCAGCTCCAGTACGGGAGTGGGGAATTCACCCCTCCACTTT. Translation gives CASSSSTGVGNSPLHF.

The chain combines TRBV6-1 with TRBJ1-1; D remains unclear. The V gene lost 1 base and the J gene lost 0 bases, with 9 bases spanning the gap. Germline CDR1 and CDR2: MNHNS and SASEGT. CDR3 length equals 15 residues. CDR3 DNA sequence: TGTGCCAGCAGTGAAGTGTCTGGGGTGAACACTGAAGCTTTCTTT. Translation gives CASSEVSGVNTEAFF.

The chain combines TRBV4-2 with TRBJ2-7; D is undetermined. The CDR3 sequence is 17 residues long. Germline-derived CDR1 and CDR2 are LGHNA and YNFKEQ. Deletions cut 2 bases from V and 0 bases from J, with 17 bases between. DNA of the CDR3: TGTGCCAGCAGCCAACCGATCCGTACAAGGAGCTCCTACGAGCAGTACTTC. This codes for CASSQPIRTRSSYEQYF.

CDR3 protein: CATSRDYSAGRSSGNTIYF. As DNA, the CDR3 is TGTGCCACCAGCAGAGATTATAGCGCCGGGCGGAGCTCTGGAAACACCATATATTTT. This chain connects TRBV15 to TRBJ1-3; D is ambiguous. The CDR3 totals 19 residues. Germline lookup yields CDR1 LNHNV and CDR2 YYDKDF (reference sequence). Trimming stripped 0 bases from V and 0 bases from J, with 18 bases between.

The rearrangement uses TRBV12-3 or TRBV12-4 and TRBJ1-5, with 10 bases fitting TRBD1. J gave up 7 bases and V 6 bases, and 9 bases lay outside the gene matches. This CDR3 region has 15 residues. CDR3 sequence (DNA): TGTGCCAGCAGACCCGACAGGGGGCCTGAACAGCCCCAGCATTTT. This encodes CASRPDRGPEQPQHF.

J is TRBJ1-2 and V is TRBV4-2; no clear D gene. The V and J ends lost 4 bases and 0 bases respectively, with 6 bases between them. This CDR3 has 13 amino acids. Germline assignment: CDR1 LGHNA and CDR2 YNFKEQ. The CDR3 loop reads CASSLVANYGYTF. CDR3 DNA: TGTGCCAGCAGCCTCGTAGCTAACTATGGCTACACCTTC.

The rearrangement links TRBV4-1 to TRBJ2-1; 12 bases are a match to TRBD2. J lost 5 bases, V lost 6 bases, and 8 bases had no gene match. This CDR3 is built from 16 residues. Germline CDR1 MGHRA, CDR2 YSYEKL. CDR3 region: CASRLAGGPSNNEQFF. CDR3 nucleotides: TGCGCCAGCAGACTAGCGGGGGGCCCCTCTAACAATGAGCAGTTCTTC.

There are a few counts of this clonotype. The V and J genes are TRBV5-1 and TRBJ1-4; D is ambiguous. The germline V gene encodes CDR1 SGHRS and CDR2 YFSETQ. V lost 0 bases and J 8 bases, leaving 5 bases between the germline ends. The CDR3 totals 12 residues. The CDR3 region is CASSLEEEKLFF. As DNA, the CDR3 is TGCGCCAGCAGCTTGGAAGAAGAAAAACTGTTTTTT.

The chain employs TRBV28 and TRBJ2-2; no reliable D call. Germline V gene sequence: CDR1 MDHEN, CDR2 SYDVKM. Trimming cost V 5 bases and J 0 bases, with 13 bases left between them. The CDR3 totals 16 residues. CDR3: CASSLSWASNTGELFF. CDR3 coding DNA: TGTGCCAGCAGTCTTTCCTGGGCATCGAACACCGGGGAGCTGTTTTTT.

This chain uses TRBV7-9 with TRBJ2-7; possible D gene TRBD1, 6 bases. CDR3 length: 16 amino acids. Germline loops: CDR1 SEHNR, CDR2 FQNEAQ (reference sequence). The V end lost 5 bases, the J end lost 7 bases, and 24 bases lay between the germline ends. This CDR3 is CASSTGSQGRGAEQYV. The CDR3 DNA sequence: TGTGCCAGCAGCACTGGATCACAGGGAAGGGGAGCGGAGCAGTACGTC.

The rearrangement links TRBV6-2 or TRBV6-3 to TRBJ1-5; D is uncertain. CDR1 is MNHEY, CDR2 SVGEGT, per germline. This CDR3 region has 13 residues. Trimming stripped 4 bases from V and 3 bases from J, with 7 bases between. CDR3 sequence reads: CASSSFTNQPQHF. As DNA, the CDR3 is TGTGCCAGCAGTTCATTTACCAATCAGCCCCAGCATTTT.

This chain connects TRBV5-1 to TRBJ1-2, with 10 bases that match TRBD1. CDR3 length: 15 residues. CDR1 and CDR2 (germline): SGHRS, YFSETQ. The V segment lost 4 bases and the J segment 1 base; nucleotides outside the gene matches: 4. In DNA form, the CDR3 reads TGCGCCAGCAGCAAAGGGACAGGGGTTAACTATGGCTACACCTTC. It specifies CASSKGTGVNYGYTF. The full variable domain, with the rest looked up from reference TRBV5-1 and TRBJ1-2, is KAGVTQTPRYLIKTRGQQVTLSCSPISGHRSVSWYQQTPGQGLQFLFEYFSETQRNKGNFPGRFSGRQFSNSRSEMNVSTLELGDSALYLCASSKGTGVNYGYTFGSGTRLTVV.

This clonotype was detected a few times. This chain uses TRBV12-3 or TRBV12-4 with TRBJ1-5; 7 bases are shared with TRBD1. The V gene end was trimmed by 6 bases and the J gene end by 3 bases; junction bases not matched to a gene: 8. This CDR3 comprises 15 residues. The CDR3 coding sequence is TGTGCCAGCAGGCCCGGTGGACAGGCCAATCAGCCCCAGCATTTT. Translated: CASRPGGQANQPQHF.

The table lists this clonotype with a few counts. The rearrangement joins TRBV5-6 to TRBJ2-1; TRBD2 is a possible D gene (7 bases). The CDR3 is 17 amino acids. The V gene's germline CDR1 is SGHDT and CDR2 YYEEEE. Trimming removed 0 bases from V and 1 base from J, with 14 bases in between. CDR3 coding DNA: TGTGCCAGCAGCTTGGCCGCGCGGGGGCGTTCCTACAATGAGCAGTTCTTC. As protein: CASSLAARGRSYNEQFF.

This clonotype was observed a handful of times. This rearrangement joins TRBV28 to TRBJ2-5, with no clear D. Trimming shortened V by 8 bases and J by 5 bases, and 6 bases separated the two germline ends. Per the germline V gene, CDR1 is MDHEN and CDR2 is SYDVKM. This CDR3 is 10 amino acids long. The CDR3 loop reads CASGSETQYF. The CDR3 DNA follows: TGTGCCAGCGGTAGTGAGACCCAGTACTTC. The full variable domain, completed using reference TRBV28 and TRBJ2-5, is DVKVTQSSRYLVKRTGEKVFLECVQDMDHENMFWYRQDPGLGLRLIYFSYDVKMKEKGDIPEGYSVSREKKERFSLILESASTNQTSMYLCASGSETQYFGPGTRLLVL.

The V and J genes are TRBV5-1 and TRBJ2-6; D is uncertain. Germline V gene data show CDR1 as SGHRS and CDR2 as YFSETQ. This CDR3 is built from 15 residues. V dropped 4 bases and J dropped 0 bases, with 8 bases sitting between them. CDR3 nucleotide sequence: TGCGCCAGCAGCAGCAGCCTCTCTGGGGCCAACGTCCTGACTTTC. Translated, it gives CASSSSLSGANVLTF.

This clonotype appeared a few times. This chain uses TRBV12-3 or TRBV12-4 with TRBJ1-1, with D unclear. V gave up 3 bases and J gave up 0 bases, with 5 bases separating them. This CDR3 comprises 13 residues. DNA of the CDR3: TGTGCCAGCAGTTTTTTGCTGAACACTGAAGCTTTCTTT. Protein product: CASSFLLNTEAFF.

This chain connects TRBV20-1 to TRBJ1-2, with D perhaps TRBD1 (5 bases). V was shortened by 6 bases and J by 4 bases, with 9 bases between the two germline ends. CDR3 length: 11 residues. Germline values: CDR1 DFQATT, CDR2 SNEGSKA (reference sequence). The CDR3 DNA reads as TGCAGTGCCAGGGACCCCTATGGCTACACCTTC. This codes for CSARDPYGYTF.

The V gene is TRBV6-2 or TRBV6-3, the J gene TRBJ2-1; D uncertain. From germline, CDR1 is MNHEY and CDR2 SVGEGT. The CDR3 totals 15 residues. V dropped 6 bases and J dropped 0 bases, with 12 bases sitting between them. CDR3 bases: TGTGCCAGCAGAATGAGCCTTTCCTCCTACAATGAGCAGTTCTTC. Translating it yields CASRMSLSSYNEQFF.